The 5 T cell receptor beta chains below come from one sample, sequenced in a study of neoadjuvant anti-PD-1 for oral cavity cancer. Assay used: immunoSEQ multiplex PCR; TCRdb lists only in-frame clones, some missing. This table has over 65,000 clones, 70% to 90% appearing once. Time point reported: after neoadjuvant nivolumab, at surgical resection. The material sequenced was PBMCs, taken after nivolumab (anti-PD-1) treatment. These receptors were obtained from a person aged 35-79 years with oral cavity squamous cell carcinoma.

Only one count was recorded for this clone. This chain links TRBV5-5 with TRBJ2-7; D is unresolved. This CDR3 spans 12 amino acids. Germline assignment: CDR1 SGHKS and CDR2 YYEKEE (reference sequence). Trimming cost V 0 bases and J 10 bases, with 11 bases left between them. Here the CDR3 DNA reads TGTGCCAGCAGCTTGGGCCCTTCGGAACAGTACTTC. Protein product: CASSLGPSEQYF.

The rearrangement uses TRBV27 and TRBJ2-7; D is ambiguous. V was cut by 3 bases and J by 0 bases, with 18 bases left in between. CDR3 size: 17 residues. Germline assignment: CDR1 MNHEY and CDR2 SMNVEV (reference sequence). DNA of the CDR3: TGTGCCAGCAGTTTTCTGCGGAGCGAGATACTCTCCTACGAGCAGTACTTC. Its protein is CASSFLRSEILSYEQYF.

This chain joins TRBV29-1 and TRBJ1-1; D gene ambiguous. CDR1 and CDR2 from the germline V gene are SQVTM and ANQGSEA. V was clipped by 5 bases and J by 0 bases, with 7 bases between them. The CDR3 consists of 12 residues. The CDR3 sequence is CSVRPLNTEAFF. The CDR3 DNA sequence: TGCAGCGTTCGTCCTTTGAACACTGAAGCTTTCTTT.

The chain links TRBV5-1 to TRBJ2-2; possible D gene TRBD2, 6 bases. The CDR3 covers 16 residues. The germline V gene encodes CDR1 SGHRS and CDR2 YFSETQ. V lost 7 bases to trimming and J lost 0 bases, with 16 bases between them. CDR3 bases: TGCGCCAGCCAGAAAGTCGGGGGTTCGAACACCGGGGAGCTGTTTTTT. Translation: CASQKVGGSNTGELFF. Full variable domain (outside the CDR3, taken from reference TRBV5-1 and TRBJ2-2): KAGVTQTPRYLIKTRGQQVTLSCSPISGHRSVSWYQQTPGQGLQFLFEYFSETQRNKGNFPGRFSGRQFSNSRSEMNVSTLELGDSALYLCASQKVGGSNTGELFFGEGSRLTVL.

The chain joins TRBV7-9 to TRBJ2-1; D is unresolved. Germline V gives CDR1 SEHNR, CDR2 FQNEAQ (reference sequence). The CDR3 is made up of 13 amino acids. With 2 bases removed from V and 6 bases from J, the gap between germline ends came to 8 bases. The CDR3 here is CASSLLHLNEQFF. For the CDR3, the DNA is TGTGCCAGCAGCTTACTCCACCTCAATGAGCAGTTCTTC.